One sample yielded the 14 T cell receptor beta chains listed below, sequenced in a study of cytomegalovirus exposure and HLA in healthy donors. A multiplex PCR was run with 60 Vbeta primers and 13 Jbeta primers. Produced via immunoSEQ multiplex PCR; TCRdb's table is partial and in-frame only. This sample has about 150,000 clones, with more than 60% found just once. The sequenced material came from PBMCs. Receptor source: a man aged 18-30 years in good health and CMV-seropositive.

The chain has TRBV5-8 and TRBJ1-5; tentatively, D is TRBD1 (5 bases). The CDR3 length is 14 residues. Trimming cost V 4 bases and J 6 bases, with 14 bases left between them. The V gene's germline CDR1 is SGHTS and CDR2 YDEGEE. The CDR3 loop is CASSLGQGSQPQHF. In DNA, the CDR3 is TGTGCCAGCAGCCTAGGGCAGGGAAGTCAGCCCCAGCATTTT. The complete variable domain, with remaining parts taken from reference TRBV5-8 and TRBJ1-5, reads EAGVTQSPTHLIKTRGQQATLRCSPISGHTSVYWYQQALGLGLQFLLWYDEGEERNRGNFPPRFSGRQFPNYSSELNVNALELEDSALYLCASSLGQGSQPQHFGDGTRLSIL.

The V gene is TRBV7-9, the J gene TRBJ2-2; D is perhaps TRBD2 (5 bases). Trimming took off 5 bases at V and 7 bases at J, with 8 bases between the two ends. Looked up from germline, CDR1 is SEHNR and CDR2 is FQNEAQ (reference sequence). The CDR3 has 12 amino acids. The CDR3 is CASSKGSGELFF. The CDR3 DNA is TGTGCCAGCAGCAAAGGGAGCGGGGAGCTGTTTTTT.

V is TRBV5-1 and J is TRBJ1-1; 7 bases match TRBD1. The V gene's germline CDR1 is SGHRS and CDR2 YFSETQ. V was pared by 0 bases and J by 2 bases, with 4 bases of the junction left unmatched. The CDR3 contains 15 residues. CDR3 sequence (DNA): TGCGCCAGCAGCTTGGAAGGGACAGCTAACACTGAAGCTTTCTTT. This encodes CASSLEGTANTEAFF.

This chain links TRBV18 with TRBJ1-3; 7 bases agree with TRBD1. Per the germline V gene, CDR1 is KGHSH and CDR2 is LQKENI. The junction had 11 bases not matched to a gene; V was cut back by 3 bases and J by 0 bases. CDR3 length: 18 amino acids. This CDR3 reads CASSPQGQFSISGNTIYF. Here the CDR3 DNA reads TGTGCCAGCTCACCCCAGGGACAGTTCTCTATCTCTGGAAACACCATATATTTT.

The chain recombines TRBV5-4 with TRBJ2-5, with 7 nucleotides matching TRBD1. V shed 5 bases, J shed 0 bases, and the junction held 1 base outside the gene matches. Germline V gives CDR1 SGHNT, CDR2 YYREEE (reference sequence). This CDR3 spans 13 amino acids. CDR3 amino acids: CASSDRDQETQYF. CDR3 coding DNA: TGTGCCAGCAGTGACAGGGACCAAGAGACCCAGTACTTC.

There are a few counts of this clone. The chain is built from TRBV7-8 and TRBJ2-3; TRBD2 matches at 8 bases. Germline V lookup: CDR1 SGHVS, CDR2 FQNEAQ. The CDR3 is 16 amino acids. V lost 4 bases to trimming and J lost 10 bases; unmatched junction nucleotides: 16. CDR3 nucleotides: TGTGCCAGCAGCTCGGCCGGACTAGCAGGACCAATGTCGCAGTATTTT. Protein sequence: CASSSAGLAGPMSQYF.

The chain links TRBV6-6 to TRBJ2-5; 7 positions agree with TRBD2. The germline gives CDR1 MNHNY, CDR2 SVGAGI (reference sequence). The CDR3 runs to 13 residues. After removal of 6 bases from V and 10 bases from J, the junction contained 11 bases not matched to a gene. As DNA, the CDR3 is TGTGCCAGCAGGAGACTAGCCCGTATGATCCAGTACTTC. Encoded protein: CASRRLARMIQYF.

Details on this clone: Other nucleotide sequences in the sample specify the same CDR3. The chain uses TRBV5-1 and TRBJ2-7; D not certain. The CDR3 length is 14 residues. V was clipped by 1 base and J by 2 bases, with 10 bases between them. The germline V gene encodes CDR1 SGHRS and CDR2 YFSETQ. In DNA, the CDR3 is TGCGCCAGCAGCTTGTTGGCAGGAACCTACGAGCAGTACTTC. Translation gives CASSLLAGTYEQYF. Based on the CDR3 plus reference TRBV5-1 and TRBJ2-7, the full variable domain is KAGVTQTPRYLIKTRGQQVTLSCSPISGHRSVSWYQQTPGQGLQFLFEYFSETQRNKGNFPGRFSGRQFSNSRSEMNVSTLELGDSALYLCASSLLAGTYEQYFGPGTRLTVT.

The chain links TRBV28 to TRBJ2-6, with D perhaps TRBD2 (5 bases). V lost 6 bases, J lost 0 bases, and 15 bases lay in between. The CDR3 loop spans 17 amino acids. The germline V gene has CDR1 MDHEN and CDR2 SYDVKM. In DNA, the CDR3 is TGTGCCAGCAGCCCCCGGGGAAAGGGCTCTGGGGCCAACGTCCTGACTTTC. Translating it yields CASSPRGKGSGANVLTF.

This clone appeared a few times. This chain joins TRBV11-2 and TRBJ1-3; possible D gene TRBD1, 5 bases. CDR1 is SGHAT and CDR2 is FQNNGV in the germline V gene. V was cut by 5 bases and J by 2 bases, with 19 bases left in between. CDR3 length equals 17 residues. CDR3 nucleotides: TGTGCCAGCAGCATCCCATACAGTCTAGGGGCTGGAAACACCATATATTTT. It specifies CASSIPYSLGAGNTIYF. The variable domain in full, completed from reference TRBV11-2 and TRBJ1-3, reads EAGVAQSPRYKIIEKRQSVAFWCNPISGHATLYWYQQILGQGPKLLIQFQNNGVVDDSQLPKDRFSAERLKGVDSTLKIQPAKLEDSAVYLCASSIPYSLGAGNTIYFGEGSWLTVV.

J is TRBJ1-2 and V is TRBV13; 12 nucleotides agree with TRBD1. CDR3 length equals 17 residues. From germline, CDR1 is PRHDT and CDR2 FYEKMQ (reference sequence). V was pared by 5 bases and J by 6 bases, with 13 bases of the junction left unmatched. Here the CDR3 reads CASSPYSGTGGADGYTF. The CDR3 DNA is TGTGCCAGCAGCCCGTATTCCGGGACAGGGGGCGCAGATGGCTACACCTTC.

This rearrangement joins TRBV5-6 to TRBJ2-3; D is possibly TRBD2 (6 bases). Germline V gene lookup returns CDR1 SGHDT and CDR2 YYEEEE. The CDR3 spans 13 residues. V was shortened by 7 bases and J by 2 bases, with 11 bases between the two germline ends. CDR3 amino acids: CASRDFITDTQYF. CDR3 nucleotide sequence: TGTGCCAGCCGGGACTTTATCACAGATACGCAGTATTTT.

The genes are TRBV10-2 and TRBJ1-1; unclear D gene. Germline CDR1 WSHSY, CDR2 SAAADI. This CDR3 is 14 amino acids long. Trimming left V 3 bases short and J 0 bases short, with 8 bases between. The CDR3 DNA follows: TGCGCCAGCAGTGACGGGTTTATGAACACTGAAGCTTTCTTT. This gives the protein CASSDGFMNTEAFF.

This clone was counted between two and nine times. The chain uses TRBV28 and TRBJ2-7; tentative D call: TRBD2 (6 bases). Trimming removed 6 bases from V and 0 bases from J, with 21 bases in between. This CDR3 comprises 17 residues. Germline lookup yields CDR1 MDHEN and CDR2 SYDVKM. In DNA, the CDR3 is TGTGCCAGCAGGCGGGACTCGGCTTACCCAAGCTCCTACGAGCAGTACTTC. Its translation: CASRRDSAYPSSYEQYF.